This TCR beta chain was sequenced in a study of identifying expanded T cells in peripheral blood. As regards this clone: The antigen remains unidentified.

Sequenced by immunoSEQ multiplex PCR; TCRdb stores in-frame clones only, minus some. Of approximately 92,000 clones in the sample, about 85% were seen once. During the collection period, no donor immune events like infections were recorded. Germline CDR1 SGHDT, CDR2 YYEEEE. CDR3 size: 15 residues. The V end was cut by 3 bases, the J end by 4 bases, with 16 bases between. Study-wide findings and caveats: Differentially abundant clones: about 1.3 between replicates, 16.4 at around 2 weeks, approximately 18 at four. Variance in clone template counts between roughly 2-week samples significantly increased with total template count across all healthy donors.

Sequenced: blood. This receptor was identified in a person between 18 and 69 years old in good health. This sequence joins TRBV5-6 and TRBJ2-5, with D tentatively TRBD2 (6 bases). CDR3 coding DNA: TGTGCCAGCAGCTCCCTGGGGCAGGGAGGAGAGACCCAGTACTTC. Encoded protein: CASSSLGQGGETQYF.